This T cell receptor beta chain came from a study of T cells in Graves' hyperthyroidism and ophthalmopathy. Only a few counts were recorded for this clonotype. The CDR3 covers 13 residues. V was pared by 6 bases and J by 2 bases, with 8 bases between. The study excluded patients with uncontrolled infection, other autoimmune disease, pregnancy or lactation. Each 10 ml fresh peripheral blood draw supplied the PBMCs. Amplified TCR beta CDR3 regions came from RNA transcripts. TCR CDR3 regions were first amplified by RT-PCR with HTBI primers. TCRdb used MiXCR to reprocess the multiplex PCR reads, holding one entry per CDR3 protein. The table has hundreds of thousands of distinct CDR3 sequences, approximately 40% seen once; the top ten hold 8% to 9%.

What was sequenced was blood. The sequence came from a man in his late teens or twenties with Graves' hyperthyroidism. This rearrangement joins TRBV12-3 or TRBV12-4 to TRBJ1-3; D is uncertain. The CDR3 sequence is CASREAAGNTIYF. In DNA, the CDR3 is TGTGCCAGCAGGGAGGCGGCTGGAAACACCATATATTTT.